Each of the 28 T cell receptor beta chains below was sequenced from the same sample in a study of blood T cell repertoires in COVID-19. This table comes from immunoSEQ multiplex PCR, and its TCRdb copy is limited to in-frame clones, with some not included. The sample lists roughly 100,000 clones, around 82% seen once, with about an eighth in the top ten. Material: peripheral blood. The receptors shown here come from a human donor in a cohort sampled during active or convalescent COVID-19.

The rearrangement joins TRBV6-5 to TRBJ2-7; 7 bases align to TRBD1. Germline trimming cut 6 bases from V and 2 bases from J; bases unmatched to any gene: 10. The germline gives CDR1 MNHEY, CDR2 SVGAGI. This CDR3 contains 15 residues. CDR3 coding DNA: TGTGCCAGCAGGTACCGGGACAGTCGCACCTACGAGCAGTACTTC. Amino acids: CASRYRDSRTYEQYF.

CDR3 sequence (DNA): TGTGCCAGCAGCTTTCAGCGGGGGCCCACAGATACGCAGTATTTT. Translated, it gives CASSFQRGPTDTQYF. J is TRBJ2-3 and V is TRBV7-8; 8 bases align to TRBD2. This CDR3 region has 15 residues. The V gene end was trimmed by 3 bases and the J gene end by 2 bases; junction bases not matched to a gene: 4. The germline V gene has CDR1 SGHVS and CDR2 FQNEAQ.

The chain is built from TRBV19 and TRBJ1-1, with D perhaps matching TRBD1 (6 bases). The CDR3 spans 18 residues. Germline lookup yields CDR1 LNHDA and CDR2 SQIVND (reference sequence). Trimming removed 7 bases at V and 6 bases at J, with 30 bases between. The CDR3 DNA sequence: TGTGCCAGTATCCTAAGGGGGGGCCCGAGTCTAATTCACCCTGAAGCTTTCTTT. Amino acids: CASILRGGPSLIHPEAFF. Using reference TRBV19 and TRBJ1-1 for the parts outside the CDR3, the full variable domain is DGGITQSPKYLFRKEGQNVTLSCEQNLNHDAMYWYRQDPGQGLRLIYYSQIVNDFQKGDIAEGYSVSREKKESFPLTVTSAQKNPTAFYLCASILRGGPSLIHPEAFFGQGTRLTVV.

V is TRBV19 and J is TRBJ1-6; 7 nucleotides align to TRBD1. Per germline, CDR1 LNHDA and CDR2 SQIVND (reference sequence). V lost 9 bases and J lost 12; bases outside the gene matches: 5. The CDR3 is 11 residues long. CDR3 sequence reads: CASSQGGPLHF. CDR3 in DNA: TGTGCCAGCAGTCAGGGGGGACCCCTCCACTTT. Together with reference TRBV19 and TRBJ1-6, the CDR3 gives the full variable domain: DGGITQSPKYLFRKEGQNVTLSCEQNLNHDAMYWYRQDPGQGLRLIYYSQIVNDFQKGDIAEGYSVSREKKESFPLTVTSAQKNPTAFYLCASSQGGPLHFGNGTRLTVT.

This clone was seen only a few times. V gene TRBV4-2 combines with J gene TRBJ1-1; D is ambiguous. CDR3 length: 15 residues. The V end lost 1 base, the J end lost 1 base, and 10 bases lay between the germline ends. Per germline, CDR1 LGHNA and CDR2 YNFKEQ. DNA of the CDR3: TGTGCCAGCAGCCAAGGGTCGCGTTGGAACACTGAAGCTTTCTTT. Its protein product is CASSQGSRWNTEAFF.

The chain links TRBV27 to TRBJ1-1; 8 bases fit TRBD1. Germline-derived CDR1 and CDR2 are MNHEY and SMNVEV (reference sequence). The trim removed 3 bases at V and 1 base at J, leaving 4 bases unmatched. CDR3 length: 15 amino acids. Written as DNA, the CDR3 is TGTGCCAGCAGTTTTCAGGGGGCGCAGAACACTGAAGCTTTCTTT. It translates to CASSFQGAQNTEAFF.

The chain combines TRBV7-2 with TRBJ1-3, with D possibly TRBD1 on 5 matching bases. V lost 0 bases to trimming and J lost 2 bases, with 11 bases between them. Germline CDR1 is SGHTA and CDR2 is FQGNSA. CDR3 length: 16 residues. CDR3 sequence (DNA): TGTGCCAGCAGCTTAGCGCGACAGATTCCTGGAAACACCATATATTTT. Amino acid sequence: CASSLARQIPGNTIYF.

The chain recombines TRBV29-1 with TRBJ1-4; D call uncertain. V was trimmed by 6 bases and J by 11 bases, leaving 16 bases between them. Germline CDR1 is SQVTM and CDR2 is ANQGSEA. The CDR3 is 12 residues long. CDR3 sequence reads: CSVGSEGRKLFF. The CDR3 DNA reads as TGCAGCGTGGGGTCGGAGGGTCGGAAACTGTTTTTT.

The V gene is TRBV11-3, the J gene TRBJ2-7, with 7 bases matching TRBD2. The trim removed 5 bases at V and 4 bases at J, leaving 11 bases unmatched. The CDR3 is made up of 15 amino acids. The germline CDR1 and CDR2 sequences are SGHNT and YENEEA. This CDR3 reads CASSPSGGKRYEQYF. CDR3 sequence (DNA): TGTGCCAGCAGCCCTTCCGGGGGGAAGAGATACGAGCAGTACTTC.

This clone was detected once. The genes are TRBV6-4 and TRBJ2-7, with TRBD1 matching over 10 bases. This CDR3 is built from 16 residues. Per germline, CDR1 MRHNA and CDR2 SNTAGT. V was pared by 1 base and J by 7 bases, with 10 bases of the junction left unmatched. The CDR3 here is CASSDLESGQGVEQYF. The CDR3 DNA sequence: TGTGCCAGCAGTGACTTAGAATCCGGACAGGGGGTAGAGCAGTACTTC.

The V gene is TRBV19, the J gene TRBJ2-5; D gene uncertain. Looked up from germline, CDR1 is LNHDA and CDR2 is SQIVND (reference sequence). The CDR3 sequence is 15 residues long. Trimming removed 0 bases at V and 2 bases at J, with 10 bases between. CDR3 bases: TGTGCCAGTAGTATAGATCTGCAGAAGCAAGAGACCCAGTACTTC. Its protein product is CASSIDLQKQETQYF.

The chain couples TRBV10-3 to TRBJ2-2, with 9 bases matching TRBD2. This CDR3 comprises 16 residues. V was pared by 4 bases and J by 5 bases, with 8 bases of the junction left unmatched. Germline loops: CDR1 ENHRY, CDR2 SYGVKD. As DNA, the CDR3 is TGTGCCATCAGTGTAAGGCGGACTAGCGATACCGGGGAGCTGTTTTTT. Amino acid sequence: CAISVRRTSDTGELFF.

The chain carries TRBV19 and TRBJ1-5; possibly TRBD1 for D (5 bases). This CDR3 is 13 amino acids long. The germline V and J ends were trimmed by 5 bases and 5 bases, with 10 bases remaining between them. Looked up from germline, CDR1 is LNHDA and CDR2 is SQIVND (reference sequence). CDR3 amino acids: CASSGTWDQPQHF. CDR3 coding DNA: TGTGCCAGTAGTGGGACTTGGGATCAGCCCCAGCATTTT.

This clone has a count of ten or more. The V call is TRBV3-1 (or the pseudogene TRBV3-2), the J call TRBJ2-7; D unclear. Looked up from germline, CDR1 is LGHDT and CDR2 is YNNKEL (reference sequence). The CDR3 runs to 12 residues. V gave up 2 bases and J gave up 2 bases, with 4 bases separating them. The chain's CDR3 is CASSQSAYEQYF. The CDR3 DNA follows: TGTGCCAGCAGCCAATCGGCCTACGAGCAGTACTTC.

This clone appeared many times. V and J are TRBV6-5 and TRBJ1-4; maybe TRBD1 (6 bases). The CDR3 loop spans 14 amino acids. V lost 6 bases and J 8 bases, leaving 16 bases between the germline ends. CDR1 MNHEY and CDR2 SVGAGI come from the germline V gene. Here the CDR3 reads CASSRTRGGEKLFF. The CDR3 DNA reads TGTGCCAGCAGCCGAACTAGGGGGGGGGAAAAACTGTTTTTT.

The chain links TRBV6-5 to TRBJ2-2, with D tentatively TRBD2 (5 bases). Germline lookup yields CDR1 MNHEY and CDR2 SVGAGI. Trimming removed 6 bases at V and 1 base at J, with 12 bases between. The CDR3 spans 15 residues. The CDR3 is CASRRVARNTGELFF. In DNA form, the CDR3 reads TGTGCCAGCAGGAGGGTAGCGAGGAACACCGGGGAGCTGTTTTTT.

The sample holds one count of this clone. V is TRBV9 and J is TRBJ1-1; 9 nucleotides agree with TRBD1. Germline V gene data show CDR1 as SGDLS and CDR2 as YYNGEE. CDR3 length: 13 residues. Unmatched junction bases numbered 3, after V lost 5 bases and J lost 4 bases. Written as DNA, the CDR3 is TGTGCCAGCAGGGGACAGGGAGGCACTGAAGCTTTCTTT. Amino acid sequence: CASRGQGGTEAFF.

The CDR3 DNA reads as TGTGCCAGTAGTATAAGTTTGTCCACCACAGCAGATACGCAGTATTTT. Translation: CASSISLSTTADTQYF. The rearrangement joins TRBV19 to TRBJ2-3; D unclear. This CDR3 is 16 amino acids long. Trimming stripped 2 bases from V and 4 bases from J, with 16 bases between. In germline, CDR1 is LNHDA, CDR2 SQIVND (reference sequence).

In DNA, the CDR3 is TGTGCCAGCAGCTTAAGCGACAGCTCTGGAAACACCATATATTTT. Amino acid sequence: CASSLSDSSGNTIYF. The chain links TRBV7-2 to TRBJ1-3; D possibly corresponds to TRBD1 (5 bases). Between the trimmed V and J ends, which lost 2 bases and 0 bases, there was a span of 8 bases. The CDR3 totals 15 residues. Germline lookup yields CDR1 SGHTA and CDR2 FQGNSA.

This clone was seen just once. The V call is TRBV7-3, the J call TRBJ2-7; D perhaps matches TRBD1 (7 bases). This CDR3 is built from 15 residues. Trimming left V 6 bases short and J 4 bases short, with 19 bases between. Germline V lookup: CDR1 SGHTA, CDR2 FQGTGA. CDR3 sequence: CASSTTGRDPYEQYF. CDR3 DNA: TGTGCCAGCAGTACGACAGGGCGGGACCCGTACGAGCAGTACTTC. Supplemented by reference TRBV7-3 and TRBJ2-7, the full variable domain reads GAGVSQTPSNKVTEKGKYVELRCDPISGHTALYWYRQSLGQGPEFLIYFQGTGAADDSGLPNDRFFAVRPEGSVSTLKIQRTERGDSAVYLCASSTTGRDPYEQYFGPGTRLTVT.

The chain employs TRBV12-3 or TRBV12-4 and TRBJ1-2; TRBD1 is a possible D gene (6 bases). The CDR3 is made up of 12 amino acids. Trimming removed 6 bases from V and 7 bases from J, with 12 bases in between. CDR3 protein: CASSRGDTGYTF. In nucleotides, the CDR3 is TGTGCCAGCAGCCGAGGGGACACTGGCTACACCTTC.

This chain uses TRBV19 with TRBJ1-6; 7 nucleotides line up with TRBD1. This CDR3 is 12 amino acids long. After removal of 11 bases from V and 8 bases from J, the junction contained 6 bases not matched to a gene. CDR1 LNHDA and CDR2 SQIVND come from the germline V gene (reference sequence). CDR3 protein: CASRQGDSPLHF. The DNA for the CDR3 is TGTGCCTCAAGGCAGGGGGATTCACCCCTCCACTTT.

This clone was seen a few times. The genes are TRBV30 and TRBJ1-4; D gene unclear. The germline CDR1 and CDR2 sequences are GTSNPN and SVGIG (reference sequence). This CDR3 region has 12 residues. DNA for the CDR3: TGTGCAAGGACGGAGGGTAATGAAAAACTGTTTTTT. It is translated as CARTEGNEKLFF.

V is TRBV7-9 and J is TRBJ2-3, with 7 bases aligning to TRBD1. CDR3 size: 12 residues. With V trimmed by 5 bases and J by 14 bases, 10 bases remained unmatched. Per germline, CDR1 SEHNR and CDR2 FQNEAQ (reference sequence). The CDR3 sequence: CASSLGAGGPYF. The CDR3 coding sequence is TGTGCCAGCAGCCTGGGGGCAGGGGGTCCGTATTTT.

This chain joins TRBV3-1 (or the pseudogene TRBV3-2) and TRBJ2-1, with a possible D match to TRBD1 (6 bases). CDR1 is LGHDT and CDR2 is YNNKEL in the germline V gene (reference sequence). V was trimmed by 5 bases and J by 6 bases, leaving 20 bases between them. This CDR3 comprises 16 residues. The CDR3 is CASSFYGQLGGNEQFF. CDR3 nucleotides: TGTGCCAGCAGCTTTTACGGACAGCTCGGTGGCAATGAGCAGTTCTTC.

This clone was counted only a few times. DNA of the CDR3: TGTGCTAGTGAAGGCCCGGGGGACACCATATATTTT. It yields the protein CASEGPGDTIYF. The genes are TRBV12-5 and TRBJ1-3; maybe TRBD1 (5 bases). The CDR3 runs to 12 residues. CDR1 LGHNT and CDR2 FRNRAP come from the germline V gene. Deletions cut 7 bases from V and 8 bases from J, with 12 bases between. Supplemented by reference TRBV12-5 and TRBJ1-3, the full variable domain reads DARVTQTPRHKVTEMGQEVTMRCQPILGHNTVFWYRQTMMQGLELLAYFRNRAPLDDSGMPKDRFSAEMPDATLATLKIQPSEPRDSAVYFCASEGPGDTIYFGEGSWLTVV.

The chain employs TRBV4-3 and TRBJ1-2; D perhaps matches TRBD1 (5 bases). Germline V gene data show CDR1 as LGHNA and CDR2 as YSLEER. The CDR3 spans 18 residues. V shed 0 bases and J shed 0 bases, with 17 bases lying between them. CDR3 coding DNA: TGCGCCAGCAGCCAAGAAAATGGCAGGGAGGGGTCTAACTATGGCTACACCTTC. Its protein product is CASSQENGREGSNYGYTF.

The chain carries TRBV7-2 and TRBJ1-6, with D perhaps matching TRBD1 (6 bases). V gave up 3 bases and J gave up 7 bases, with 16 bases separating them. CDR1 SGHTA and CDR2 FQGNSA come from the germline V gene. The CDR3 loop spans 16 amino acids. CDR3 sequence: CASSFTTTTGNSPLHF. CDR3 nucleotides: TGTGCCAGCAGCTTCACCACCACCACAGGGAATTCACCCCTCCACTTT.